This T cell receptor beta chain was sequenced for a study of blood T cell repertoires in COVID-19. Turning to the study itself: Collection of acute and convalescent COVID-19 samples took place in the United States, Italy and Spain.

Germline V CDR1 and CDR2: SEHNR, FQNEAQ (reference sequence). Trimming cost V 6 bases and J 4 bases; bases outside gene matches: 9. The length of the CDR3 is 16 residues. Assignments of participants to cohorts depended upon their own reported clinical history. TCRdb keeps only in-frame clones here, not all; method: immunoSEQ multiplex PCR. The table records 200,000 to 250,000 clones, approximately 83% of them present only once. This chain connects TRBV7-9 to TRBJ2-6; 7 nucleotides agree with TRBD1. The origin of this receptor is a woman aged 40 to 55 with acute COVID-19. The sequencing input was PBMCs or T cells enriched from blood (not recorded which). The CDR3 DNA follows: TGTGCCAGCAGTTACACAGGGGATGCGGGGGCCAACGTCCTGACTTTC. It encodes CASSYTGDAGANVLTF.